Listed below are T cell receptor beta chains from one sample, sequenced in a study of blood T cell repertoires in COVID-19. Profiling relied on immunoSEQ multiplex PCR, and the TCRdb table lists in-frame clones only, not all of them. The profile shows 130,000 or so clones, over 60% of them singletons. Sequencing used peripheral blood. Receptors originate from a human donor in a cohort sampled during active COVID-19. Both conserved end residues are part of each CDR3. Clone size is not always given. Where it is, it says once, few, many or a class for expanded clones.

TRBJ1-2,few,TRBV9,CASSVDGRGSGYTF
TRBJ2-7,NA,TRBV27,CASTLGGSSYEQYF
TRBJ1-4,few,TRBV5-1,CASSLGTDNEKLFF
TRBJ1-2,once,TRBV9,CASSARGQNNYGYTF
TRBJ2-7,NA,TRBV27,CASSSPGGTGEQYF
TRBJ1-1,few,TRBV7-9,CAIGGNTEAFF
TRBJ2-1,NA,TRBV13,CASSLKGLAVDEQFF
TRBJ2-7,NA,TRBV3-1/TRBV3-2,CASSPSVESSYEQYF
TRBJ2-7,NA,TRBV9,CASSAIASGTGGEQYF
TRBJ2-7,NA,TRBV2,CASSEAAYRYEQYF
TRBJ1-6,NA,TRBV4-1,CASSRPLEGANSPLHF
TRBJ2-6,NA,TRBV19,CASKDSVNSGANVLTF
TRBJ2-7,few,TRBV5-6,CASSLRGTYEQYF
TRBJ1-6,NA,TRBV27,CASSLGTTHSPLHF
TRBJ1-1,NA,TRBV19,CASSIVGTANTEAFF